The rows below give T cell receptor beta chains drawn from one sample of a study of coeliac disease. The table came from immunoSEQ multiplex PCR; TCRdb's copy has only in-frame clones and leaves some out. The table has around 3,500 clones, approximately 70% seen once; the top ten hold approximately 14%. Sequencing used intraepithelial lymphocytes from the gut. The receptors stem from a man younger than 35 with celiac disease on a gluten-free diet. Both conserved end residues are part of each CDR3. A D gene is named only where the DNA matches it firmly. Clone size is shown for a subset of rows, as once, few, many or a class of expanded clone.

TRBV9	TRBD1	TRBJ1-6	.	TGTGCCAGCAGCGCAAGGACAGGGGTCAATTCACCCCTCCACTTT	CASSARTGVNSPLHF
TRBV4-2	.	TRBJ1-4	.	TGTGCCAGCAGCCCCACAGGACAGATCGCAACTAATGAAAAACTGTTTTTT	CASSPTGQIATNEKLFF
TRBV4-2	.	TRBJ1-2	.	TGTGCCAGCAGCCAAGATGCGGGGAACTATGGCTACACCTTC	CASSQDAGNYGYTF
TRBV7-3	.	TRBJ1-6	.	TGTGCCAGCAGCACCTCCGGGACACCCAATTCCCCCCTCCACTTT	CASSTSGTPNSPLHF
TRBV11-2	.	TRBJ2-7	.	TGTGCCAGCAGCTTCCACTACGAGCAGTACTTC	CASSFHYEQYF
TRBV28	.	TRBJ2-4	few	TGTGCCAGCAGTTTTGGAGGGGCCGGGTATAACATTCAGTACTTC	CASSFGGAGYNIQYF
TRBV29-1	.	TRBJ2-7	.	TGCAGCATTGAAAGATACCGGGACTACGAGCAGTACTTC	CSIERYRDYEQYF
TRBV2	.	TRBJ1-1	.	TGTGCCAGCAACGCGGACAGAACCATTGAAGCTTTCTTT	CASNADRTIEAFF
TRBV5-5	.	TRBJ2-7	.	TGTGCCAGCAGCTTGGTGGACAGAGACTACGAGCAGTACTTC	CASSLVDRDYEQYF
TRBV4-1	.	TRBJ1-5	.	TGCGCCAGCAGCCATGAGGCGGTGGGGCCCGCGGGCAATCAGCCCCAGCATTTT	CASSHEAVGPAGNQPQHF
TRBV7-2	TRBD1	TRBJ1-2	few	TGTGCCAGCAGCTTAGGGACAGGGAGCGGCTACACCTTC	CASSLGTGSGYTF
TRBV5-1	TRBD1	TRBJ1-2	.	TGCGCCAGCAGCTTGGAGGGACAGGCCTATAACTATGGCTACACCTTC	CASSLEGQAYNYGYTF
TRBV10-3	TRBD1	TRBJ1-6	.	TGTGCCTCCGGAGGGACAGGGCGGTATTCACCCCTCCACTTT	CASGGTGRYSPLHF
TRBV6-5	.	TRBJ2-2	.	TGTGCCAGCAGTTATTGGACAACGAACACCGGGGAGCTGTTTTTT	CASSYWTTNTGELFF
TRBV6-5	TRBD1	TRBJ1-2	.	TGTGCCAGCAGTTACGCGACAGGGGGCTATGGCTACACCTTC	CASSYATGGYGYTF
TRBV7-2	TRBD1	TRBJ2-3	.	TGTGCCAGCAGCTTAGAAGGGGGCTATACGCAGTATTTT	CASSLEGGYTQYF
TRBV2	.	TRBJ2-3	.	TGTGCCAGCAGAATAGGGGGGGAGGGGGGAAATACGCAGTATTTT	CASRIGGEGGNTQYF
TRBV28	TRBD2	TRBJ2-1	.	TGTGCCAGCAGTTTTCTGAGCGGGGGGGCGGGAGGAGGCGAGCAGTTCTTC	CASSFLSGGAGGGEQFF
TRBV19	TRBD2	TRBJ2-2	once	TGTGCCAGTAGTATAGACCTCCCGGGACTAGCGGGGCCGCGATTCACCGGGGAGCTGTTTTTT	CASSIDLPGLAGPRFTGELFF
TRBV9	TRBD1	TRBJ2-1	.	TGTGCCAGCAGCGGCCGGGACAGATCCTACAATGAGCAGTTCTTC	CASSGRDRSYNEQFF
TRBV11-2	TRBD2	TRBJ2-7	few	TGTGCCAGCAGCGGGAATCGGGGGGGAACCTACGAGCAGTACTTC	CASSGNRGGTYEQYF
TRBV18	TRBD1	TRBJ2-1	.	TGTGCCAGCTTGCCACAGGGGGGTCCCTACAATGAGCAGTTCTTC	CASLPQGGPYNEQFF
TRBV2	TRBD1	TRBJ1-1	.	TGTGCCAGCAGTAGACAGGGGATGAACACTGAAGCTTTCTTT	CASSRQGMNTEAFF
TRBV9	TRBD1	TRBJ2-7	.	TGTGCCAGCAGCGTGGGACAGGGATTCTCCGAGCAGTACTTC	CASSVGQGFSEQYF
TRBV27	.	TRBJ1-3	.	TGTGCCAGCAGTTTGGGAGGGGGAAACACCATATATTTT	CASSLGGGNTIYF
TRBV11-2	TRBD1	TRBJ1-1	.	TGTGCCAGCAGCTTAGCCGAGGGACAGTCTGAAGCTTTCTTT	CASSLAEGQSEAFF
TRBV9	TRBD2	TRBJ2-2	large	TGTGCCAGCAGCGTCCCTAGCGGGGTTGTTACCGGGGAGCTGTTTTTT	CASSVPSGVVTGELFF
TRBV29-1	TRBD2	TRBJ2-7	.	TGCAGCGCATACCCCTTCGAAGTAGCGGGGGGGCGGGAGCAGTACTTC	CSAYPFEVAGGREQYF
TRBV6-5	TRBD1	TRBJ2-2	.	TGTGCCAGCAGTCGGGACAGGGTGACCACCGGGGAGCTGTTTTTT	CASSRDRVTTGELFF